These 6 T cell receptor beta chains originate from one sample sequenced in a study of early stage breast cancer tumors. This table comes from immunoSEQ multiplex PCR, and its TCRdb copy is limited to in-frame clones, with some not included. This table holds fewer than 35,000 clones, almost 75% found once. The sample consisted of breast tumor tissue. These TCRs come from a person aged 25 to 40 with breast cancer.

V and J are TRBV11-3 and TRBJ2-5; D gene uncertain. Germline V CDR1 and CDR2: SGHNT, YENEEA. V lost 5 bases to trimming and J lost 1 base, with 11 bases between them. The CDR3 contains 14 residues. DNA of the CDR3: TGTGCCAGCAGCACCGGTCCCTCCCAAGAGACCCAGTACTTC. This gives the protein CASSTGPSQETQYF.

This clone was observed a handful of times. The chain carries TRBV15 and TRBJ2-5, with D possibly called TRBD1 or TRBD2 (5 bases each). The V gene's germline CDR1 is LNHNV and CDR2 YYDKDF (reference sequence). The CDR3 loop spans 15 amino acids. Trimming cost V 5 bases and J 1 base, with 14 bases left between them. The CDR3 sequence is CATSRDLKGQETQYF. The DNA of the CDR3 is TGTGCCACCAGCCGGGACCTGAAGGGCCAAGAGACCCAGTACTTC.

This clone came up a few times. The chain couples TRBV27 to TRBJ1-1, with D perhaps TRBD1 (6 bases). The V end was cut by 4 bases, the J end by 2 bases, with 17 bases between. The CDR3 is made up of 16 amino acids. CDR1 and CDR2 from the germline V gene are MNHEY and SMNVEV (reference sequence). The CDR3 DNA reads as TGTGCCAGCAGTTGGGGGGCTGGGGATACAAACACTGAAGCTTTCTTT. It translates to CASSWGAGDTNTEAFF.

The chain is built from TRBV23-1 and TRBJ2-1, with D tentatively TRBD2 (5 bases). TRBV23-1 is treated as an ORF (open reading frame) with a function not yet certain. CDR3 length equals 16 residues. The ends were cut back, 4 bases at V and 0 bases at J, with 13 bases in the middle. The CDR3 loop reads CASSRGIIGSYNEQFF. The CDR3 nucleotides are TGCGCCAGCAGTCGAGGGATTATCGGCTCCTACAATGAGCAGTTCTTC.

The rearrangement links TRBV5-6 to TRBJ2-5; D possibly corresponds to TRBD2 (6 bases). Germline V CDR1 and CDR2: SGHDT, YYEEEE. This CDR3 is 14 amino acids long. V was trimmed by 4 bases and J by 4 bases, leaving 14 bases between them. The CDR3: CASSRLVAGETQYF. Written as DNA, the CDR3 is TGTGCCAGCAGCCGACTAGTCGCGGGAGAGACCCAGTACTTC.

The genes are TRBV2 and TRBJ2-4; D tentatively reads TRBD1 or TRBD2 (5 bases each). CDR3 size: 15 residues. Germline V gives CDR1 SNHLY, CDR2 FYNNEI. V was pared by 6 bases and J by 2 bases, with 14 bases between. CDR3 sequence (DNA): TGTGCCAGCAGGCAAGGGTGGGGGTCCAAAAACATTCAGTACTTC. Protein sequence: CASRQGWGSKNIQYF.